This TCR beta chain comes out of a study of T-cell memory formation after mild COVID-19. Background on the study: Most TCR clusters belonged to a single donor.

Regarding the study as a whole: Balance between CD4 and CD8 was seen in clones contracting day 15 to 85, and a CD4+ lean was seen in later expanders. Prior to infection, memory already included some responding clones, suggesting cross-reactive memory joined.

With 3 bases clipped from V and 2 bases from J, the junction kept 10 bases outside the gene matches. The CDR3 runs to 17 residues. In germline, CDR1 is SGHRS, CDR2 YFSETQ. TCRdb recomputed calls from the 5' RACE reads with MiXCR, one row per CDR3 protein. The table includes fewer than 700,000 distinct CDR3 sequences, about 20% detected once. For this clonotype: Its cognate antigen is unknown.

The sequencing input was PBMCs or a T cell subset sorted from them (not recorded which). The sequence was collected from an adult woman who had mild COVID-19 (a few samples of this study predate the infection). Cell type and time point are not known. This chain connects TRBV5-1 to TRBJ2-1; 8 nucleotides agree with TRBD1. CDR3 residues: CASSYSIGQGPYNEQFF. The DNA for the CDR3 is TGCGCCAGCAGCTACTCAATTGGACAGGGCCCCTACAATGAGCAGTTCTTC. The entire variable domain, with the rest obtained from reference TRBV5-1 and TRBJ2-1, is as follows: KAGVTQTPRYLIKTRGQQVTLSCSPISGHRSVSWYQQTPGQGLQFLFEYFSETQRNKGNFPGRFSGRQFSNSRSEMNVSTLELGDSALYLCASSYSIGQGPYNEQFFGPGTRLTVL.